Sequencing of this T cell receptor beta chain was carried out in a study of T cells in Graves' hyperthyroidism and ophthalmopathy. Study as a whole: Before treatment of any kind, peripheral blood was taken at initial diagnosis. Whole-study results and caveats: For ophthalmopathy, model prediction preceded onset by a median roughly 6.2 months. A 13 V-J signature model discriminated ophthalmopathy versus stable hyperthyroidism.

RNA transcripts gave rise to amplified TCR beta CDR3 regions. HTBI primers were the set used in a first-round RT-PCR of the TCR CDR3. TCRdb reprocessed the multiplex PCR reads with MiXCR, giving one entry per CDR3 protein. Found here are 500,000 to 650,000 distinct CDR3 sequences, 13% to 15% of them singletons; the top ten hold roughly an eighth. Diagnosing involved the use of clinical symptoms, serum thyroxine and TRAb, thyroid ultrasound and orbital computed tomography. CDR1 and CDR2 from the germline V gene are SQVTM and ANQGSEA. The CDR3 loop spans 11 amino acids. Trimming took 3 bases from V and 3 from J, leaving 5 bases between them. This clonotype was counted at least ten times. What it binds is not known.

The gene calls are TRBV29-1 and TRBJ1-2; D uncertain. Sequenced material: blood. The receptor comes from a woman aged 45-60 years with Graves' ophthalmopathy. CDR3 nucleotide sequence: TGCAGCGTTGATGTTGACTATGGCTACACCTTC. Residues: CSVDVDYGYTF.